The TCR beta chain under discussion was sequenced for a study of blood T cell repertoires in COVID-19. Turning to the study itself: Some COVID-19 samples were acute and others convalescent; all came from the United States, Italy and Spain. The cDNA or gDNA used as material had been derived from T cells, B-cell-depleted T cells, or PBMCs.

Germline-derived CDR1 and CDR2 are SGHVS and FQNEAQ. V was shortened by 1 base and J by 8 bases, with 12 bases between the two germline ends. The CDR3 consists of 14 residues. In the source study's methods: Using reference gene primer amplification, nucleated cell counts were estimated. The table came from immunoSEQ multiplex PCR; TCRdb's copy has only in-frame clones and leaves some out. V and J calls and clone size are copied from that table; D and trimming were computed from the DNA. Of about 58,000 clones listed, around nine tenths are singletons. The TCR sequence derives from a woman in her 70s with active COVID-19. The chain joins TRBV7-8 to TRBJ2-1, with D possibly matching TRBD2 (6 bases). The sequenced sample consisted of peripheral blood. In DNA, the CDR3 is TGTGCCAGCAGCTTAGACGTGGGAGGTGATGAGCAGTTCTTC. Encoded protein: CASSLDVGGDEQFF.